This T cell receptor (beta chain) was sequenced for a study of breast tumors, draining lymph nodes, adjacent tissues. This clonotype was counted at least ten times. Its matching antigen is unknown. Overall study findings and caveats: Luminal-like breast cancer showed significantly greater tumor-nontumor repertoire similarity than basal-like breast cancer did.

Germline trimming cut 6 bases from V and 1 base from J; bases unmatched to any gene: 12. CDR1 MDHEN and CDR2 SYDVKM come from the germline V gene. This CDR3 has 16 residues. TCRdb re-derived calls from the multiplex PCR reads in MiXCR, one entry per CDR3 protein. The profile shows just under 65,000 distinct CDR3 sequences, roughly 59% of them singletons. The sequenced sample was breast tumor tissue. The TCR comes from a female donor with breast cancer. Some clones in this sample may be carry-over from other donors' samples. The gene calls are TRBV28 and TRBJ2-7; 7 bases map to TRBD1. The CDR3 bases are TGTGCCAGCAGAACAGTAGGGACAGTGCTTTCCTACGAGCAGTACTTC. It yields the protein CASRTVGTVLSYEQYF.